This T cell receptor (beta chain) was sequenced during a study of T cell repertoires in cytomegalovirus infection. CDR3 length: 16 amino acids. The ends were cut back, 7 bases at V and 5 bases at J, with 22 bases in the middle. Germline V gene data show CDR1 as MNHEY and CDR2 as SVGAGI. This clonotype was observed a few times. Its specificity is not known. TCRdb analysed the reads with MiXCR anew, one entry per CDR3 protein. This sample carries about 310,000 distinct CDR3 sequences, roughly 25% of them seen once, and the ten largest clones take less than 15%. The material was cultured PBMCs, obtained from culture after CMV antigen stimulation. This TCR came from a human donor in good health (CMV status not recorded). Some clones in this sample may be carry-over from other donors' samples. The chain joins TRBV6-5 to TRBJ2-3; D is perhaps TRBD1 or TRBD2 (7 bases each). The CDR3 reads CASTLGGGTAGDTQYF. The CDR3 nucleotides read TGTGCCAGCACCCTAGGGGGAGGGACAGCGGGAGATACGCAGTATTTT.